This T cell receptor beta chain originates from a study of regulatory T cells in long-lasting Graves disease. This CDR3 has 16 amino acids. The ends lost 5 bases at V and 3 bases at J; junction bases unmatched: 7. CDR1 SGHTA and CDR2 FQGNSA come from the germline V gene. Building the TCR beta libraries relied on iRepertoire HTBI primers, and CDR3 regions underwent Arm-PCR. Using its own MiXCR run on the multiplex PCR reads, TCRdb lists one record per CDR3 protein. The sample lists approximately 400,000 distinct CDR3 sequences, about 23% seen once, with under 35% in the top ten. Time point reported: persistent/refractory GD, antithyroid drugs over 5 years with positive TRAb. The TCR library was made from RNA that had been extracted from PBMCs in TRIzol.

The chain recombines TRBV7-2 with TRBJ1-1, with 12 positions matching TRBD1. The source of this sequence is a woman in her thirties or forties with Graves disease. Source: peripheral blood mononuclear cells (PBMCs), taken when the disease was refractory, from a patient treated with antithyroid drugs. The CDR3 region has the DNA TGTGCCAGCAGCCTGGGACAGGGGGCGGGGGACACTGAAGCTTTCTTT. It encodes CASSLGQGAGDTEAFF.